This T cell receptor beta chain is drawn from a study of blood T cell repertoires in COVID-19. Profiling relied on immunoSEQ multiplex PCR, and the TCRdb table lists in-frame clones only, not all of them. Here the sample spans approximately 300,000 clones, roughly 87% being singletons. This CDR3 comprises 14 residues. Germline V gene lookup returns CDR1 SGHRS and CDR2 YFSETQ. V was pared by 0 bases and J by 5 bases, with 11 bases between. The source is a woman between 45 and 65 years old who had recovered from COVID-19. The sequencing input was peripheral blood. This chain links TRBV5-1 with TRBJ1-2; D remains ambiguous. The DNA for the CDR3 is TGCGCCAGCAGCTTGGGTGGAGTTGGGTATGGCTACACCTTC. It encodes CASSLGGVGYGYTF.